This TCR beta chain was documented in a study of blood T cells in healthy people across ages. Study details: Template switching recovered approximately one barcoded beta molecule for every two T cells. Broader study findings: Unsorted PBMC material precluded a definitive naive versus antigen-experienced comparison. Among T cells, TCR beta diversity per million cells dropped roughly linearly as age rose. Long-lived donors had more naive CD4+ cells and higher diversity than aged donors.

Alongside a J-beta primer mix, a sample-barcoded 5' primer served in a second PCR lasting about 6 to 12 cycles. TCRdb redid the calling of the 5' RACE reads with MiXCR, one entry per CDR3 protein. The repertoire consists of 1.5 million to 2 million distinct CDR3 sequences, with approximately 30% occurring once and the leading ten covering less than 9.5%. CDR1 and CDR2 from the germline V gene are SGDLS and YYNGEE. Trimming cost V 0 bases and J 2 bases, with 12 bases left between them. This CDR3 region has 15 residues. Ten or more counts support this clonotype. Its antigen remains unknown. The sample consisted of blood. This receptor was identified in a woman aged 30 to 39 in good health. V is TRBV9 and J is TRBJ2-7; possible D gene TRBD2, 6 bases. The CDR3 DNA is TGTGCCAGCAGCGTAGCGGGGGATGGGACCTACGAGCAGTACTTC. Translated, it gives CASSVAGDGTYEQYF.